This entry lists 25 T cell receptor beta chains sequenced from one sample in a study of shared clonotypes between healthy human individuals. TCRdb keeps only in-frame clones here, not all; method: immunoSEQ multiplex PCR. This sample carries roughly 1 million clones, approximately 72% of them seen once, and the ten largest clones take about 1.4%. The sample taken for sequencing was memory CD4+ T cells sorted from blood. The subset is: CD45RA-negative fraction. The source of these receptors is a young man in good health.

Concerning this clone: This same CDR3 is encoded by further DNA sequences in the sample. The rearrangement uses TRBV2 and TRBJ2-5; D is unclear. V was cut by 3 bases and J by 5 bases, with 7 bases left in between. Germline-derived CDR1 and CDR2 are SNHLY and FYNNEI. The CDR3 totals 12 residues. The DNA for the CDR3 is TGTGCCAGCAGTGAGGGCAGGGAGACCCAGTACTTC. It yields the protein CASSEGRETQYF.

Turning to this clone: This sample includes further DNA sequences coding for the same CDR3. The gene calls are TRBV5-1 and TRBJ2-3; TRBD2 aligns across 8 bases. This CDR3 has 16 residues. The germline CDR1 and CDR2 sequences are SGHRS and YFSETQ. With 0 bases clipped from V and 2 bases from J, the junction kept 5 bases outside the gene matches. CDR3 protein: CASSLDGGVSTDTQYF. The CDR3, as DNA: TGCGCCAGCAGCTTGGACGGGGGGGTCTCCACAGATACGCAGTATTTT.

The V gene is TRBV4-3, the J gene TRBJ2-3; D not certain. Trimming took off 1 base at V and 1 base at J, with 12 bases between the two ends. CDR3 length: 16 amino acids. Looked up from germline, CDR1 is LGHNA and CDR2 is YSLEER. The CDR3 loop reads CASSQGDLPGTDTQYF. The CDR3 DNA reads TGCGCCAGCAGCCAAGGCGACCTCCCGGGCACAGATACGCAGTATTTT.

J is TRBJ2-7 and V is TRBV18; the D is unclear. This CDR3 is 12 amino acids long. Trimming removed 3 bases from V and 5 bases from J, with 8 bases in between. From germline, CDR1 is KGHSH and CDR2 LQKENI. CDR3 sequence reads: CASSPVGNEQYF. The CDR3, as DNA: TGTGCCAGCTCACCGGTGGGAAACGAGCAGTACTTC.

This chain connects TRBV10-3 to TRBJ2-4, with 7 nucleotides matching TRBD2. This CDR3 region has 17 residues. Unmatched junction bases numbered 14, after V lost 6 bases and J lost 3 bases. Germline assignment: CDR1 ENHRY and CDR2 SYGVKD. CDR3 loop: CAISGGSGRSGKNIQYF. CDR3 sequence (DNA): TGTGCCATCAGCGGGGGGTCCGGGAGGTCCGGCAAAAACATTCAGTACTTC.

In nucleotides, the CDR3 is TGCGCCAGCAGCTTAATTCCAGGGAACTACGAGCAGTACTTC. Its translation: CASSLIPGNYEQYF. The gene calls are TRBV5-1 and TRBJ2-7; a possible D gene is TRBD1 (5 bases). Trimming took off 2 bases at V and 3 bases at J, with 12 bases between the two ends. Germline-derived CDR1 and CDR2 are SGHRS and YFSETQ. The CDR3 loop spans 14 amino acids.

The rearrangement uses TRBV7-2 and TRBJ2-7; TRBD1 might be the D (6 bases). Germline CDR1 is SGHTA and CDR2 is FQGNSA. The CDR3 spans 15 residues. V was trimmed by 6 bases and J by 2 bases, leaving 17 bases between them. CDR3 bases: TGTGCCAGCAGTGGGGGCAGATTAAAAGCCTACGAGCAGTACTTC. Amino acids: CASSGGRLKAYEQYF.

This chain connects TRBV28 to TRBJ1-2, with 7 bases identical to TRBD1. V shed 1 base, J shed 2 bases, and the junction held 4 bases outside the gene matches. Looked up from germline, CDR1 is MDHEN and CDR2 is SYDVKM. The CDR3 loop spans 15 amino acids. CDR3 loop: CASSLYGRGNYGYTF. CDR3 DNA: TGTGCCAGCAGTTTATACGGCAGGGGGAACTATGGCTACACCTTC.

The chain couples TRBV6-1 to TRBJ1-5; 7 positions match TRBD1. The CDR3 is 13 residues long. Losses at the gene ends were 5 bases for V and 5 bases for J; bases not matched to a gene: 3. In germline, CDR1 is MNHNS, CDR2 SASEGT. The CDR3 reads CASSQGDHQPQHF. The CDR3 coding sequence is TGTGCCAGCAGTCAGGGGGACCATCAGCCCCAGCATTTT.

This clone was seen more than once but under ten times. This chain uses TRBV5-1 with TRBJ1-1; the D is unclear. This CDR3 has 14 residues. Germline CDR1 SGHRS, CDR2 YFSETQ. The V end was cut by 0 bases, the J end by 8 bases, with 14 bases between. The CDR3 region is CASSLDSGLGEAFF. CDR3 coding DNA: TGCGCCAGCAGCTTGGATTCTGGTTTGGGGGAAGCTTTCTTT.

The CDR3 DNA is TGTGCCATCAGTGACAGGGACGGCGGTAAACTGTTTTTT. Translation: CAISDRDGGKLFF. The V gene is TRBV10-3, the J gene TRBJ1-4; a possible D gene is TRBD1 (5 bases). The length of the CDR3 is 13 residues. Germline loops: CDR1 ENHRY, CDR2 SYGVKD. With 3 bases removed from V and 11 bases from J, the gap between germline ends came to 13 bases.

This chain links TRBV6-1 with TRBJ2-2; TRBD1 is a possible D gene (5 bases). The CDR3 runs to 13 residues. The germline CDR1 and CDR2 sequences are MNHNS and SASEGT. Trimming took 7 bases from V and 4 from J, leaving 10 bases between them. The CDR3 bases are TGTGCCAGCATCGAACAGGTCACCGGGGAGCTGTTTTTT. It yields the protein CASIEQVTGELFF.

This chain uses TRBV7-8 with TRBJ2-3; maybe TRBD2 (5 bases). The length of the CDR3 is 14 residues. CDR1 and CDR2 from the germline V gene are SGHVS and FQNEAQ. Between the trimmed V and J ends, which lost 5 bases and 5 bases, there was a span of 14 bases. The CDR3 region is CASSRDGVGDTQYF. The CDR3 DNA reads as TGTGCCAGCAGCCGAGACGGGGTGGGAGATACGCAGTATTTT.

For the CDR3, the DNA is TGTGCCAGCAGCTTAGGGGTAGGGCTGGGCACTGAAGCTTTCTTT. This gives the protein CASSLGVGLGTEAFF. The J gene is TRBJ1-1, the V gene TRBV7-9; no definite D call. The germline V and J ends were trimmed by 1 base and 4 bases, with 13 bases remaining between them. From germline, CDR1 is SEHNR and CDR2 FQNEAQ (reference sequence). CDR3 size: 15 residues.

V and J are TRBV19 and TRBJ2-1; 11 bases are a match to TRBD2. The trim removed 4 bases at V and 14 bases at J, leaving 7 bases unmatched. The length of the CDR3 is 13 residues. Germline V gene data show CDR1 as LNHDA and CDR2 as SQIVND (reference sequence). The CDR3 DNA sequence: TGTGCCAGTAGTAGTCTAGCGGGAGGAAGGGAGTTCTTC. It codes for CASSSLAGGREFF.

With respect to this clone: This likely came from a read error, as a far larger clone is one base away. Different DNA sequences within this sample yield the same CDR3. This sequence joins TRBV28 and TRBJ2-7; the D call may be TRBD1 or TRBD2 (5 bases each). This CDR3 comprises 11 residues. V gave up 4 bases and J gave up 4 bases, with 5 bases separating them. Germline assignment: CDR1 MDHEN and CDR2 SYDVKM. The CDR3 protein is CASSWGYEQYF. In DNA, the CDR3 is TGTGCCAGCAGTTGGGGGTACGAGCAGTACTTC.

This chain connects TRBV5-1 to TRBJ2-1, with D possibly matching TRBD1 (6 bases). This CDR3 is built from 15 residues. From germline, CDR1 is SGHRS and CDR2 YFSETQ. V lost 2 bases and J lost 5, with 14 bases in between. The CDR3 DNA sequence: TGCGCCAGCAGCTTCAGCGTGGGGGCCAACAATGAGCAGTTCTTC. Translated: CASSFSVGANNEQFF.

The chain has TRBV18 and TRBJ2-1; 9 bases match TRBD2. V shed 0 bases and J 7 bases; nucleotides not matched to a gene: 10. Per the germline V gene, CDR1 is KGHSH and CDR2 is LQKENI. This CDR3 is built from 17 residues. This chain's CDR3 is CASSPPSGGAVGNEQFF. CDR3 DNA: TGTGCCAGCTCACCACCTAGCGGGGGAGCCGTTGGAAATGAGCAGTTCTTC.

This chain joins TRBV11-2 and TRBJ1-4; D is perhaps TRBD1 (5 bases). Per the germline V gene, CDR1 is SGHAT and CDR2 is FQNNGV. Between the trimmed V and J ends, which lost 0 bases and 7 bases, there was a span of 12 bases. The CDR3 sequence is 15 residues long. CDR3 bases: TGTGCCAGCAGCTTAGAAGGCAGGGCGGCTGAAAAACTGTTTTTT. The encoded protein is CASSLEGRAAEKLFF.

The rearrangement links TRBV7-2 to TRBJ2-3; either TRBD1 or TRBD2 may supply D (6 bases each). The ends were cut back, 2 bases at V and 6 bases at J, with 18 bases in the middle. This CDR3 spans 16 amino acids. CDR1 is SGHTA and CDR2 is FQGNSA in the germline V gene. CDR3 bases: TGTGCCAGCAGCTTACAGGGGACTGAGCCTGGGGATACGCAGTATTTT. Its translation is CASSLQGTEPGDTQYF.

The chain joins TRBV23-1 to TRBJ2-7, with 9 bases that match TRBD1. TRBV23-1 qualifies as an ORF whose function is uncertain. V lost 5 bases and J lost 4; bases outside the gene matches: 9. The CDR3 spans 15 residues. CDR3 region: CASSRPGQGYYEQYF. In DNA form, the CDR3 reads TGCGCCAGCAGTAGACCGGGACAGGGATATTACGAGCAGTACTTC.

The V and J genes are TRBV18 and TRBJ1-3; the D gene is possibly TRBD1 (5 bases). The germline gives CDR1 KGHSH, CDR2 LQKENI. This CDR3 is 15 amino acids long. Trimming removed 0 bases at V and 9 bases at J, with 15 bases between. The CDR3 DNA reads TGTGCCAGCTCACCACCCGGGGCTTTGAGGGGCACCATATATTTT. Residues: CASSPPGALRGTIYF.

The rearrangement links TRBV7-9 to TRBJ2-5; either TRBD1 or TRBD2 may fit D (5 bases each). Trimming took 4 bases from V and 4 from J, leaving 16 bases between them. Germline V gene lookup returns CDR1 SEHNR and CDR2 FQNEAQ (reference sequence). CDR3 length: 15 amino acids. The CDR3 reads CASSSTGAPLETQYF. CDR3 DNA: TGTGCCAGCAGCTCCACCGGGGCGCCCCTAGAGACCCAGTACTTC.

V gene TRBV11-2 combines with J gene TRBJ2-1; D call uncertain. This CDR3 spans 17 amino acids. Germline CDR1 and CDR2: SGHAT and FQNNGV. The V gene lost 1 base and the J gene lost 5 bases, with 18 bases spanning the gap. CDR3: CASSLGLWPGTDNEQFF. CDR3 bases: TGTGCCAGCAGCTTAGGGTTATGGCCCGGAACTGACAATGAGCAGTTCTTC.

J is TRBJ1-4 and V is TRBV2; D is uncertain. The germline V gene encodes CDR1 SNHLY and CDR2 FYNNEI. CDR3 size: 11 residues. The germline V and J ends were trimmed by 4 bases and 11 bases, with 8 bases remaining between them. In DNA, the CDR3 is TGTGCCAGCAGTGTAAAACAGAAACTGTTTTTT. It encodes CASSVKQKLFF.